A single sample is the source of the 26 T cell receptor beta chains below, sequenced in a study of T-cell reconstitution after alpha-beta-depleted transplantation in children. The TCRbeta library incorporated unique molecular identifiers. TCRdb called the PCR reads again in MiXCR, with one record for every CDR3 protein. The sample shows 200,000 or so distinct CDR3 sequences, approximately 8.4% of them seen only once. Material: PBMCs, mostly from graft donor cells, obtained 360 days after TCRalphabeta/CD19-depleted stem cell transplant. Receptors were obtained from a male patient aged 2 to 9 who had a stem cell transplant for acute myeloid leukemia, so the T cells may come from the graft donor.

The J gene is TRBJ2-1, the V gene TRBV11-1; no clear D gene. Germline V lookup: CDR1 SGHAT, CDR2 FQDESV (reference sequence). The V end was cut by 1 base, the J end by 2 bases, with 12 bases between. The CDR3 loop spans 16 amino acids. This CDR3 reads CASSLVRAFPYNEQFF. CDR3 DNA sequence: TGTGCCAGCAGCTTAGTCCGTGCTTTCCCCTACAATGAGCAGTTCTTC.

A few counts support this clonotype. The V gene is TRBV12-3 or TRBV12-4, the J gene TRBJ1-3; no clear D. The V end lost 4 bases, the J end lost 7 bases, and 11 bases lay between the germline ends. The CDR3 is 13 amino acids. The CDR3 is CASSSHKANTIYF. For the CDR3, the DNA is TGTGCCAGCAGTTCCCATAAGGCGAACACCATATATTTT.

The table lists this clonotype with a few counts. V usage is TRBV5-1 and J usage is TRBJ1-1, with unresolved D. CDR1 and CDR2 from the germline V gene are SGHRS and YFSETQ. The CDR3 sequence is 13 residues long. The ends were cut back, 4 bases at V and 0 bases at J, with 7 bases in the middle. The CDR3 reads CASSIVLNTEAFF. The CDR3 DNA is TGCGCCAGCAGCATAGTACTGAACACTGAAGCTTTCTTT.

V and J are TRBV28 and TRBJ2-7; 8 bases match TRBD1. Germline loops: CDR1 MDHEN, CDR2 SYDVKM. The CDR3 totals 17 residues. The junction had 13 bases not matched to a gene; V was cut back by 4 bases and J by 2 bases. The CDR3 spells CASSYHARTGSTYEQYV. The CDR3 DNA is TGTGCCAGCAGTTACCACGCACGGACAGGGAGTACCTACGAGCAGTACGTC.

This clonotype was observed a handful of times. V is TRBV20-1 and J is TRBJ2-2, with 14 nucleotides matching TRBD2. CDR1 is DFQATT, CDR2 SNEGSKA, per germline (reference sequence). Germline trimming cut 6 bases from V and 4 bases from J; bases unmatched to any gene: 10. The CDR3 runs to 17 residues. CDR3 protein: CSANKGLAGAGTGELFF. The DNA for the CDR3 is TGCAGTGCAAATAAGGGACTAGCGGGAGCGGGCACCGGGGAGCTGTTTTTT.

V gene TRBV7-9 combines with J gene TRBJ2-7, with TRBD2 matching over 10 bases. The ends lost 4 bases at V and 7 bases at J; junction bases unmatched: 10. Germline-derived CDR1 and CDR2 are SEHNR and FQNEAQ (reference sequence). The CDR3 has 15 amino acids. Written as DNA, the CDR3 is TGTGCCAGCAGCTCTCGGACTAGCGGACTGATAGAGCAGTACTTC. It translates to CASSSRTSGLIEQYF.

There are many counts of this clonotype. CDR3 region: CSASRPGGVTDTQYF. CDR3 coding DNA: TGCAGTGCTAGCCGTCCCGGCGGGGTAACAGATACGCAGTATTTT. V gene TRBV20-1 combines with J gene TRBJ2-3; D perhaps matches TRBD2 (6 bases). Trimming shortened V by 3 bases and J by 3 bases, and 16 bases separated the two germline ends. The CDR3 has 15 residues. Germline V gene data show CDR1 as DFQATT and CDR2 as SNEGSKA (reference sequence).

This clonotype came up a few times. The J gene is TRBJ1-2, the V gene TRBV5-1; D is unresolved. Germline V gene data show CDR1 as SGHRS and CDR2 as YFSETQ. Trimming left V 7 bases short and J 5 bases short, with 18 bases between. The CDR3 extends over 14 amino acids. The DNA for the CDR3 is TGCGCCAGCTCGATCACCCCTGCTCCTTATGGCTACACCTTC. Its protein product is CASSITPAPYGYTF. Full variable domain (remainder filled in from reference TRBV5-1 and TRBJ1-2): KAGVTQTPRYLIKTRGQQVTLSCSPISGHRSVSWYQQTPGQGLQFLFEYFSETQRNKGNFPGRFSGRQFSNSRSEMNVSTLELGDSALYLCASSITPAPYGYTFGSGTRLTVV.

The table lists this clonotype with many counts. V usage is TRBV12-3 or TRBV12-4 and J usage is TRBJ1-2, with 12 nucleotides matching TRBD1. This CDR3 comprises 13 residues. Germline trimming cut 5 bases from V and 8 bases from J; bases unmatched to any gene: 3. The CDR3 spells CASSIGTGGGYTF. CDR3 DNA sequence: TGTGCCAGCAGTATCGGGACAGGGGGCGGCTACACCTTC.

This clonotype was seen more than once but under ten times. V and J are TRBV29-1 and TRBJ1-1, with 10 bases matching TRBD1. CDR3 length equals 13 residues. The V gene's germline CDR1 is SQVTM and CDR2 ANQGSEA. V lost 7 bases, J lost 2 bases, and 4 bases stayed unmatched. The CDR3 protein is CSAWDRGNTEAFF. CDR3 DNA sequence: TGCAGCGCTTGGGACAGGGGAAACACTGAAGCTTTCTTT.

The rearrangement links TRBV12-3 or TRBV12-4 to TRBJ1-2; no definite D call. The V and J ends lost 5 bases and 1 base respectively, with 8 bases between them. The CDR3 contains 13 residues. This CDR3 is CASSRIVNYGYTF. In nucleotides, the CDR3 is TGTGCCAGCAGTCGAATCGTTAACTATGGCTACACCTTC.

The chain carries TRBV2 and TRBJ2-7, with D possibly matching TRBD1 (6 bases). The V gene's germline CDR1 is SNHLY and CDR2 FYNNEI. Trimming took 6 bases from V and 5 from J, leaving 20 bases between them. The CDR3 extends over 15 amino acids. The CDR3 loop reads CASSPGQGPLDEQYV. The CDR3 DNA follows: TGTGCCAGCAGCCCGGGGCAGGGGCCTTTGGACGAGCAGTACGTC.

This clonotype appeared a few times. The CDR3 loop reads CASSLGRAGYPNIQYF. The CDR3 DNA follows: TGTGCCAGCAGCTTGGGGAGGGCGGGGTACCCAAACATTCAGTACTTC. The chain joins TRBV5-6 to TRBJ2-4; D is possibly TRBD2 (6 bases). The CDR3 has 16 residues. Germline-derived CDR1 and CDR2 are SGHDT and YYEEEE. V lost 0 bases to trimming and J lost 6 bases, with 16 bases between them. Full variable domain (outside the CDR3, taken from reference TRBV5-6 and TRBJ2-4): DAGVTQSPTHLIKTRGQQVTLRCSPKSGHDTVSWYQQALGQGPQFIFQYYEEEERQRGNFPDRFSGHQFPNYSSELNVNALLLGDSALYLCASSLGRAGYPNIQYFGAGTRLSVL.

The chain links TRBV4-1 to TRBJ2-3, with D perhaps assigned TRBD1 or TRBD2 (5 bases each). CDR1 and CDR2 from the germline V gene are MGHRA and YSYEKL. The CDR3 is 16 residues long. With 4 bases removed from V and 4 bases from J, the gap between germline ends came to 18 bases. CDR3 in DNA: TGCGCCAGCAGCCCTCCCCGGGGACCTGCGGCAGATACGCAGTATTTT. It is translated as CASSPPRGPAADTQYF.

The CDR3 nucleotides read TGTGCCAGCAGCTTGGAGTACTCGGTTCTGTTTTTT. Translation gives CASSLEYSVLFF. The rearrangement links TRBV7-9 to TRBJ1-4; no clear D. The length of the CDR3 is 12 residues. Germline CDR1 SEHNR, CDR2 FQNEAQ (reference sequence). Trimming took 3 bases from V and 14 from J, leaving 13 bases between them.

The gene calls are TRBV7-9 and TRBJ2-7, with unresolved D. Trimming cost V 5 bases and J 1 base, with 12 bases left between them. This CDR3 region has 14 residues. Germline V gene data show CDR1 as SEHNR and CDR2 as FQNEAQ (reference sequence). The DNA for the CDR3 is TGTGCCAGCAGCCTGGCCGGATCTTCCTACGAGCAGTACGTC. It codes for CASSLAGSSYEQYV.

The chain joins TRBV5-1 to TRBJ2-5, with D perhaps matching TRBD2 (5 bases). This CDR3 contains 14 residues. Germline-derived CDR1 and CDR2 are SGHRS and YFSETQ. Trimming removed 4 bases at V and 2 bases at J, with 12 bases between. The CDR3 nucleotides read TGCGCCAGCAGCCACCGGGGATTGCAAGAGACCCAGTACTTC. It specifies CASSHRGLQETQYF.

This clonotype was seen at least ten times. CDR3: CAISEGSSYNEQFF. The CDR3 nucleotides read TGTGCCATCAGTGAGGGGAGCTCCTACAATGAGCAGTTCTTC. The chain combines TRBV10-3 with TRBJ2-1; perhaps TRBD2 as D (5 bases). Germline CDR1 is ENHRY and CDR2 is SYGVKD. The CDR3 contains 14 residues. V lost 2 bases and J lost 0, with 5 bases in between.

This clonotype occurred a few times. This rearrangement joins TRBV4-3 to TRBJ2-1, with 12 bases lining up with TRBD2. The CDR3 is 15 amino acids. The germline CDR1 and CDR2 sequences are LGHNA and YSLEER. V dropped 1 base and J dropped 8; count of bases not matched to a gene: 3. The CDR3 DNA reads as TGCGCCAGCAGCCAAGGACTAGCGGGAGCTGATGAGCAGTTCTTC. This encodes CASSQGLAGADEQFF.

This clonotype was counted between two and nine times. DNA of the CDR3: TGCGCCAGCAGCCAAGAGCGGAGCGTCAATGAGCAGTTCTTC. Translated, it gives CASSQERSVNEQFF. The J gene is TRBJ2-1, the V gene TRBV4-3; unclear D gene. The CDR3 totals 14 residues. Between the trimmed V and J ends, which lost 0 bases and 6 bases, there was a span of 9 bases. Germline V gene sequence: CDR1 LGHNA, CDR2 YSLEER.

This clonotype came up many times. The V gene is TRBV4-1, the J gene TRBJ2-7; a possible D gene is TRBD1 (5 bases). The germline V gene encodes CDR1 MGHRA and CDR2 YSYEKL. Trimming pared 0 bases from V and 5 bases from J, leaving 14 bases between. CDR3 length: 15 amino acids. The CDR3 sequence: CASSQDKAQANEQYF. DNA of the CDR3: TGCGCCAGCAGCCAAGATAAAGCACAGGCTAACGAGCAGTACTTC.

This clonotype was recorded a few times. The chain couples TRBV5-1 to TRBJ2-5; TRBD1 is a possible D gene (5 bases). The V gene's germline CDR1 is SGHRS and CDR2 YFSETQ. The V end lost 0 bases, the J end lost 2 bases, and 11 bases lay between the germline ends. The CDR3 is 15 residues long. In DNA form, the CDR3 reads TGCGCCAGCAGCTTGGGTGCAGGGTCGCAAGAGACCCAGTACTTC. Amino acid sequence: CASSLGAGSQETQYF.

The table lists this clonotype with many counts. V gene TRBV20-1 combines with J gene TRBJ2-7; D remains ambiguous. V shed 5 bases and J shed 0 bases, with 11 bases lying between them. This CDR3 region has 13 residues. Germline V lookup: CDR1 DFQATT, CDR2 SNEGSKA (reference sequence). CDR3 amino acids: CSALDTHSYEQYV. CDR3 coding DNA: TGCAGTGCTCTAGACACGCACTCCTACGAGCAGTACGTC.

The rearrangement joins TRBV29-1 to TRBJ2-7; 7 nucleotides match TRBD1. CDR3 length: 12 residues. Germline V gene lookup returns CDR1 SQVTM and CDR2 ANQGSEA. The junction had 6 bases not matched to a gene; V was cut back by 6 bases and J by 4 bases. This chain's CDR3 is CSVGKTGYEQYF. CDR3 nucleotide sequence: TGCAGCGTGGGTAAGACAGGGTACGAGCAGTACTTC.

This clonotype was seen repeatedly, ten times or more. The V gene is TRBV29-1, the J gene TRBJ2-5; no firm D call. CDR3 length equals 12 residues. Germline values: CDR1 SQVTM, CDR2 ANQGSEA. V was shortened by 8 bases and J by 4 bases, with 14 bases between the two germline ends. The CDR3 is CSCVGNSETQYF. The DNA of the CDR3 is TGCAGCTGCGTAGGGAATTCAGAGACCCAGTACTTC.

The chain uses TRBV2 and TRBJ2-7; 10 bases fit TRBD1. CDR3 length: 15 amino acids. Germline V CDR1 and CDR2: SNHLY, FYNNEI. After removal of 7 bases from V and 6 bases from J, the junction contained 12 bases not matched to a gene. The CDR3 protein is CASNLEGQGISEQYF. CDR3 DNA sequence: TGTGCCAGCAACCTAGAGGGACAGGGGATTAGCGAGCAGTACTTC. The variable domain in full, with the rest retrieved from reference TRBV2 and TRBJ2-7, is EPEVTQTPSHQVTQMGQEVILRCVPISNHLYFYWYRQILGQKVEFLVSFYNNEISEKSEIFDDQFSVERPDGSNFTLKIRSTKLEDSAMYFCASNLEGQGISEQYFGPGTRLTVT.